The present T cell receptor (beta chain) was sequenced within a study of cytomegalovirus exposure and HLA in healthy donors (dated by TCRdb to the late 2010s). As for the study more broadly: According to an earlier analysis of several hundred of the donors, some 180 million T cells yielded 117 million unique TCR beta sequences and 276 Gb of sequence data. Around 320 gigabases of sequencing data and 70 million to 100 million unique TCR sequences were included in an early release covering roughly 700 HLA-typed donors. Among the approximately 400 genotyped donors, around 81% belonged to the genetic ancestry cluster associated with self-reported Caucasian donors. The study aimed to test whether cataloging public T cell receptors could reveal signatures of past pathogen exposure. Using immunosequencing, the study profiled T cell repertoires from 666 subjects and related those repertoires to cytomegalovirus serostatus. Along with the 666-subject first cohort, a separate validation cohort of more than 90 different subjects was used. High-throughput TCR immunosequencing, statistical association of individual TCRs with disease status, and machine learning were combined to predict cytomegalovirus infection status. To study patterns of TCR occurrence, a later analysis re-analyzed previously published TCR beta repertoires from 600 to 750 donors and added high-resolution HLA genotyping. Rather than drawing on any new phenotypic data, the later analysis identified candidate immune exposures from TCR beta sequences and the way those sequences occurred across donors. An earlier analysis of about 620 of the donors applied high-throughput TCR beta sequencing to assess whether each TCR beta V gene segment acted as functional or pseudogenic. Donor age, sex, ethnicity and CMV serostatus were compiled alongside the repertoire data. A later genetic analysis took genome-wide SNP genotypes for 398 of the 666 donors and used that subset as a discovery cohort. All discovery cohort repertoires had been generated using a single sequencing platform. Class I and class II HLA loci were covered by the typing at four-digit resolution. The number of typed donors differed by locus: about 629-640 for A, B, C, DRB1 and DQB1; approximately 530 for DQA1; 600 to 610 for DPA1; and about 450 for DPB1. A few DR-DQ haplotypes were treated as single units for association and clustering because of strong linkage in the cohort. On average, roughly 250,000 unique TCR beta nucleotide sequences were sequenced per donor among a few hundred genotyped donors of the cohort, with around 19% of those sequences being non-productive.

The CDR3 holds 13 amino acids from the cysteine to the phenylalanine. The DNA shown is the 39-base CDR3, in frame from base 1. Based on the germline V gene, the CDR1 and CDR2 sequences are SNHLY and FYNNEI. V lost 3 bases and J lost 7 bases; the stretch between them is 9 bases long. In total, around 600 healthy bone marrow donors made up the cohort. At the time of sampling, all cohort members were nominally healthy, though unrecorded immune exposures were likely present. The donor tested CMV seropositive, placing the donor among the 289 seropositive members of the cohort. Each donor provided a peripheral blood sample, and peripheral blood mononuclear cells were used for TCR beta sequencing. Genomic DNA was extracted from the blood cell samples with the Qiagen DNeasy Blood Extraction Kit. About this clone: What antigen it recognizes has not been identified. No much larger clonotype is one base removed from it; base qualities were not supplied.

Libraries were constructed by the immunoSEQ multiplex PCR assay. A mixture of 60 forward primers for TCR Vbeta segments and 13 reverse primers for TCR Jbeta segments was used in the multiplex PCR. Amplification of the CDR3 region of rearranged TCR beta genes was performed with a multiplex PCR assay on genomic DNA. Amplified TCR beta libraries were sequenced as 87-base-pair reads on the Illumina HiSeq System. Per the authors' processing: In a later analysis, about 80 million unique TCR beta chains were counted across the roughly 610 repertoires, and roughly 11 million of these chains were shared by at least two donors. To remove PCR and sequencing errors, raw reads were error-corrected and collapsed into unique sequences using a nearest-neighbor algorithm that merged closely related sequences. CDR3 sequences were aligned to IMGT reference sequences to assign V, D and J gene segments. For a sequence to be retained, a match of at least six nucleotides was required to both a V gene segment and a J gene segment. Rearrangements were classified as productive when the CDR3 lacked stop codons and remained in frame with V and J, and all other rearrangements were classified as non-productive. Following IMGT convention, CDR3 was defined as the stretch from the second conserved V-encoded cysteine to the conserved J-encoded phenylalanine. The earlier analysis of 587 of the donors excluded sequences that lacked an unambiguous match to a single V gene segment. An earlier analysis of roughly 590 of the donors called V segments functional above 56.7% productive rearrangements and segregating when the between-donor standard deviation exceeded 5%. A statistical classification framework was built to diagnose cytomegalovirus status from the catalog of TCR beta chain sequences. A later analysis assigned V and J genes by comparing TCR nucleotide sequences with IMGT/GENE-DB human TR gene sequences. In a later analysis, CDR3 sequences and most-parsimonious VDJ recombination scenarios were assigned using the TCRdist pipeline. A later analysis defined each TCR beta chain by its CDR3 amino acid sequence plus V-gene family, and excluded reads lacking a unique V-gene family. To address suspected cross-contamination and a sequencing artifact, a later analysis removed 592 highly shared, low-generation-probability nucleotide sequences. For each public chain, a later analysis derived a clonal expansion index from normalized ranks of inferred template counts within each repertoire. Generation probabilities in a later analysis came from a VDJ recombination model fitted to out-of-frame rearrangements, and those results were checked against IGoR. In a later analysis, hypergeometric tests were used to score TCR-TCR, TCR-HLA and TCR-CMV co-occurrence, with a repertoire-size bias correction applied to TCR pairs. False discovery rates were estimated in a later analysis by permuting HLA or CMV assignments 20 times. In a later analysis, co-occurring TCRs were grouped using DBSCAN, with TCRdist sequence similarity added in when clustering inside HLA-allele-positive subsets. Co-occurrence clustering excluded repertoires with fewer than 30,000 or more than 120,000 public chains, plus five with anomalous nucleotide sharing. Held by TCRdb, this immuneACCESS table contains in-frame sequences only and omits some clones. Under half of the omission traces to an unresolved V gene where checked; the cause of the rest is unknown. The V and J calls and clone size are taken from that table; D and trimming were inferred from the DNA. The sample data list 85,000 to 90,000 clones, and 65% to 80% of these were observed just once. Over 9% of the sample is in the top ten clones.

Study-wide conclusions, independent of this receptor: Correlated functional status among segregating V segments might be attributable to linkage disequilibrium, but an unknown experimental factor could not be ruled out. While some public TCRs were present in many individuals, most TCR sequences turned up only very rarely across donors. The authors suggested that the approach could potentially be generalized to other disease states and immunological phenotypes. Several of the top co-occurrence clusters appeared to be linked to parvovirus B19, influenza, CMV and Epstein-Barr virus, according to a later analysis. A further reported finding was that TCR beta sequences accurately predicted the HLA-A and HLA-B alleles for most subjects in the first cohort. Some IMGT-functional V segments, including TRBV6-2 and TRBV6-3, could not be told apart with the 87-base-pair reads, so those segments were excluded. Only TCR beta chains were sequenced in this cohort, and the absence of alpha or paired-chain data limited detectable features. The earlier analysis of 587 of the donors excluded roughly 17 rarely observed V segments, including chromosome 9 orphons, because counts were too low. Broadly in line with IMGT annotations, most TCR beta V segments showed up in productive rearrangements about 87% or about 30% of the time in an earlier analysis of roughly 590 of the donors. A later genetic analysis reported fewer N-insertions in productive TCRs among donors in an Asian-associated ancestry cluster than the roughly 690-donor mean. The sequencing pipeline was judged likely to have produced a cluster of highly shared sequence variants as a technical artifact. A later genetic analysis associated a missense DCLRE1C variant with V-gene and J-gene trimming of TCR beta chains, and an independent cohort replicated the association. CMV serostatus was the only immune exposure information available for the cohort. HLA typing was unavailable for some donors at each locus, so association tests used only the typed subset. Most CMV-associated TCR beta chains appeared to be HLA-restricted in a later analysis, and the HLA associations seemed to be driven largely by CMV exposure. Assigning TCR associations to individual alleles was difficult when HLA alleles, especially DR and DQ, strongly co-occurred. In a later analysis, HLA-associated TCR beta chains were found to be more clonally expanded and to have lower generation probabilities than equally common non-associated chains. A total of about 180 TCR beta chains were listed by the study as associated with cytomegalovirus. In both the original and validation cohorts, the classifier was reported to diagnose cytomegalovirus status with high specificity and sensitivity. The presence/absence analyses assumed that sequencing depth was roughly uniform across donors, and that assumption may not be true. In a later analysis, the rate of TCR association differed among HLA loci, with DRB1 alleles having the most associated TCRs and HLA-C alleles having the fewest. In vitro tests confirmed that a few of the cytomegalovirus-associated TCR beta chains recognize cytomegalovirus antigens. In a later analysis, over 15,000 TCR beta sequences were associated with specific HLA alleles at a false discovery rate of 0.05.

The specimen sequenced was PBMCs. The TCR was taken from a man aged 25 to 40 in good health and CMV-seropositive. The chain was built from TRBV2 and TRBJ1-4; the D segment could be TRBD1, given 6 matching bases. CDR3 reads: CASSDFRGEKLFF. The nucleotide sequence is TGTGCCAGCAGTGATTTCAGGGGTGAAAAACTGTTTTTT.